One sample yielded the 14 T cell receptor beta chains listed below, sequenced in a study of response to subunit inactivated influenza vaccine (dated by TCRdb to the late 2010s). Receptors were amplified or captured by RT-PCR. The data were produced on an Illumina HiSeq 2500. The public reads were run again by TCRdb, first through fastp at Q25 and then through MiXCR, and only productive beta chains were kept. A single entry per CDR3 protein holds the most common genes and DNA from its merged rows. A total of about 570,000 distinct CDR3 sequences appear in this sample, around 10% of them only once. Together, the top ten hold roughly 11% of the sample. This sample was also put to use in a study of T cells expressing NK-cell markers. The second study reports: The TCR beta cDNA libraries were made using 5'RACE template switching, a step that added both a universal primer site and unique molecular identifiers.

Specimen: PBMCs from blood, collected on the day of vaccination. The origin of the receptors is a man aged 50-60 years who received an inactivated influenza vaccine. Donor details come from another sample of the same person, matched by shared clones.

The chain combines TRBV20-1 with TRBJ1-3; tentative D call: TRBD1 (5 bases). The CDR3 is 15 amino acids. Per the germline V gene, CDR1 is DFQATT and CDR2 is SNEGSKA (reference sequence). Deletions cut 0 bases from V and 2 bases from J, with 11 bases between. The CDR3 spells CSARDGTGTGNTIYF. The DNA of the CDR3 is TGCAGTGCTAGAGATGGGACGGGAACTGGAAACACCATATATTTT.

This clonotype showed up just a few times. The rearrangement uses TRBV5-1 and TRBJ2-1; 8 bases agree with TRBD2. CDR1 is SGHRS, CDR2 YFSETQ, per germline. V shed 0 bases and J 9 bases; nucleotides not matched to a gene: 5. CDR3 length equals 14 residues. CDR3 protein: CASSLASGYGEQFF. The CDR3 nucleotides are TGCGCCAGCAGCTTGGCTAGCGGGTACGGTGAGCAGTTCTTC.

The chain uses TRBV10-3 and TRBJ1-4; TRBD1 might be the D (6 bases). The CDR3 is 12 residues long. V was cut by 10 bases and J by 8 bases, with 14 bases left in between. Per germline, CDR1 ENHRY and CDR2 SYGVKD. In nucleotides, the CDR3 is TGTGCCACCCGGGACACCGGCGAAAAACTGTTTTTT. Translation: CATRDTGEKLFF.

This clonotype was counted only a few times. J is TRBJ2-1 and V is TRBV4-2; 11 bases are a match to TRBD2. Germline CDR1 is LGHNA and CDR2 is YNFKEQ. CDR3 size: 16 residues. Trimming took 1 base from V and 5 from J; bases not matched to a gene: 4. CDR3 nucleotide sequence: TGTGCCAGCAGCCAAGCAACTAGCGGGGGTAACAATGAGCAGTTCTTC. Its protein is CASSQATSGGNNEQFF.

This clonotype showed up many times. The chain employs TRBV18 and TRBJ2-2; maybe TRBD1 (6 bases). The germline gives CDR1 KGHSH, CDR2 LQKENI. Between the trimmed V and J ends, which lost 1 base and 1 base, there was a span of 7 bases. The CDR3 loop spans 15 amino acids. CDR3 sequence: CASSPLTGNTGELFF. As DNA, the CDR3 is TGTGCCAGCTCACCACTGACAGGGAACACCGGGGAGCTGTTTTTT.

The rearrangement joins TRBV7-9 to TRBJ2-2, with a weak D call TRBD2 (6 bases). The germline V gene has CDR1 SEHNR and CDR2 FQNEAQ (reference sequence). Trimming cost V 8 bases and J 9 bases, with 10 bases left between them. CDR3 size: 11 residues. The CDR3 bases are TGTGCCAGCGGACGGGGGTGGGAGCTGTTTTTT. The encoded protein is CASGRGWELFF.

This clonotype was seen a few times. The chain joins TRBV12-3 or TRBV12-4 to TRBJ2-7; D not resolved. V was trimmed by 8 bases and J by 5 bases, leaving 4 bases between them. The length of the CDR3 is 9 residues. The CDR3 nucleotides are TGTGCCAGCCGGGACGAGCAGTACTTC. Protein product: CASRDEQYF.

This chain connects TRBV27 to TRBJ2-3; D is unresolved. The V and J ends lost 3 bases and 0 bases respectively, with 10 bases between them. Germline CDR1 reads MNHEY; CDR2 reads SMNVEV (reference sequence). The CDR3 is 15 amino acids. The CDR3: CASSFRWESTDTQYF. CDR3 DNA sequence: TGTGCCAGCAGTTTCAGGTGGGAAAGCACAGATACGCAGTATTTT.

On this clonotype itself: It may be a read error: a sequence one base away is much more abundant. J is TRBJ1-1 and V is TRBV20-1; D gene ambiguous. The CDR3 extends over 10 amino acids. CDR1 and CDR2 from the germline V gene are DFQATT and SNEGSKA (reference sequence). Between the trimmed V and J ends, which lost 8 bases and 7 bases, there was a span of 11 bases. This CDR3 reads CSLRTVEAFF. In DNA, the CDR3 is TGCAGTCTTAGGACGGTTGAAGCTTTCTTT.

The V gene is TRBV11-2, the J gene TRBJ2-7; D may be TRBD2 (6 bases). The CDR3 loop spans 13 amino acids. CDR1 is SGHAT and CDR2 is FQNNGV in the germline V gene. Trimming pared 8 bases from V and 4 bases from J, leaving 15 bases between. DNA for the CDR3: TGTGCCAGCGGAGGGACTTATCGGTACGAGCAGTACTTC. It yields the protein CASGGTYRYEQYF.

This rearrangement joins TRBV9 to TRBJ2-3, with 7 nucleotides matching TRBD2. The trim removed 0 bases at V and 5 bases at J, leaving 9 bases unmatched. Germline CDR1 reads SGDLS; CDR2 reads YYNGEE. The CDR3 is 16 amino acids. The CDR3 sequence is CASSVGAGMTIDTQYF. CDR3 nucleotide sequence: TGTGCCAGCAGCGTAGGAGCGGGGATGACTATAGATACGCAGTATTTT.

The chain is built from TRBV5-1 and TRBJ1-4; D is perhaps TRBD1 (6 bases). The germline gives CDR1 SGHRS, CDR2 YFSETQ. The CDR3 is 13 amino acids. V was pared by 3 bases and J by 11 bases, with 14 bases between. CDR3 sequence (DNA): TGCGCCAGCAGCTCAACAGGGTTCGGGAAACTGTTTTTT. Encoded protein: CASSSTGFGKLFF.

This clonotype was seen a handful of times. The CDR3 here is CASSLRGTQPQHF. CDR3 in DNA: TGTGCCAGCAGTTTACGGGGTACTCAGCCCCAGCATTTT. The chain carries TRBV27 and TRBJ1-5; D is unresolved. Germline CDR1 and CDR2: MNHEY and SMNVEV (reference sequence). The CDR3 consists of 13 residues. Trimming took 2 bases from V and 6 from J, leaving 8 bases between them.

This clonotype was counted only a few times. CDR3 DNA sequence: TGCAGCGTTGATTGGGATACGCAGTATTTT. Protein: CSVDWDTQYF. The chain employs TRBV29-1 and TRBJ2-3, with D uncertain. This CDR3 contains 10 residues. Germline CDR1 and CDR2: SQVTM and ANQGSEA. Trimming took off 3 bases at V and 6 bases at J, with 4 bases between the two ends.